The rows below give T cell receptor beta chains drawn from one sample of a study of beta chain bispecific antibodies for T cell cancers. TCRdb fed the 5' RACE reads into MiXCR, producing one record per CDR3 protein. Counted here are approximately 20,000 distinct CDR3 sequences, over 2% occurring once; the ten biggest clones make up roughly 29%. The antigens for these receptors are not known. The sequenced material came from healthy donor T cells cultured with leukemia cells. The source of these receptors is a human donor in good health. Some clones in this sample may be carry-over from other donors' samples. CDR3s include the opening cysteine and the closing phenylalanine or tryptophan. A D gene is named only where the DNA matches it firmly. Only some rows state a clone size, as once, few, many or a class for expanded clones.

>NA|many|TRBV18|TRBJ2-5
TGTGCCAGCTCAACTCCGGGAACCAATCTAGAGACCCAGTACTTC
CASSTPGTNLETQYF
>TRBD1|many|TRBV5-1|TRBJ1-1
TGCGCCAGCACCCTGGGACAGGGGGCAAGCACTGAAGCTTTCTTT
CASTLGQGASTEAFF
>NA|many|TRBV4-1|TRBJ2-5
TGCGCCAGCAGCCAAGGTGGACCCGAGACCCAGTACTTC
CASSQGGPETQYF
>NA|many|TRBV27|TRBJ1-4
TGTGCCAGCAGTTTATCCAGCACCCAGTCTTCGGGCAAACTGTTTTTT
CASSLSSTQSSGKLFF
>NA|many|TRBV10-3|TRBJ2-3
TGTGCCATCAATAGACAGGACGGGACAGATACGCAGTATTTT
CAINRQDGTDTQYF
>NA|many|TRBV20-1|TRBJ2-1
TGCAGTGCTAGAGATCGGCGGGGGCCCTACAATGAGCAGTTCTTC
CSARDRRGPYNEQFF
>NA|many|TRBV20-1|TRBJ1-1
TGCAGTGCTCGGCCGGGACCTATGAACACTGAAGCTTTCTTT
CSARPGPMNTEAFF
>TRBD1|many|TRBV4-1|TRBJ1-5
TGCGCCAGCAGCCGGGAGACAGGGGAGATTAATCAGCCCCAGCATTTT
CASSRETGEINQPQHF
>NA|many|TRBV5-1|TRBJ2-1
TGCGCCAGCAGCTTGGGTCTTAATGAGCAGTTCTTC
CASSLGLNEQFF
>NA|many|TRBV7-2|TRBJ1-1
TGTGCCAGCAGCTCCCCGGGGGTATCTGAAGCTTTCTTT
CASSSPGVSEAFF
>TRBD1|many|TRBV10-3|TRBJ1-1
TGTGCCATCAGTGCGGGAGGGGGCACAGAGGACACTGAAGCTTTCTTT
CAISAGGGTEDTEAFF
>NA|many|TRBV19|TRBJ2-7
TGTGCCAGTAGTACCGCCTCAGGGGGAGGGGGCTACGAGCAGTACTTC
CASSTASGGGGYEQYF
>NA|medium-sized|TRBV5-1|TRBJ2-7
TGCGCCAGCAGCTTGGACAGGAACTCCTACGAGCAGTACTTC
CASSLDRNSYEQYF
>TRBD1|many|TRBV27|TRBJ1-2
TGTGCCAGCAAACCCACCCGGGACAGGGAGGGTGGCTACACCTTC
CASKPTRDREGGYTF
>NA|NA|TRBV19|TRBJ2-7
TGTGCCAGTAGTATAGGAGGCGGATATCCTTACGAGCAGTACTTC
CASSIGGGYPYEQYF
>NA|few|TRBV13|TRBJ2-1
TGTGCCAGCAGCCCTCCCAAGCCTACCGCCTACAATGAGCAGTTCTTC
CASSPPKPTAYNEQFF
>TRBD1|many|TRBV10-3|TRBJ2-1
TGTGCCATCAGTGAAGGGACAGGGGTTAATGAGCAGTTCTTC
CAISEGTGVNEQFF
>TRBD2|many|TRBV6-5|TRBJ2-1
TGTGCCAGCAGTTCCCCCCGGGAGGCTAGCTCCTACAATGAGCAGTTCTTC
CASSSPREASSYNEQFF
>NA|NA|TRBV20-1|TRBJ1-2
TGCAGTGCTAGCCCCGGCGGGAGAACTAACTATGGCTACACCTTC
CSASPGGRTNYGYTF
>NA|many|TRBV6-5|TRBJ1-1
TGTGCCAGCAGTTACCTCCCCGACGATCAGGCTGAAGCTTTCTTT
CASSYLPDDQAEAFF
>TRBD2|many|TRBV27|TRBJ2-3
TGTGCCAGCAGTTTATGGGGGGGAGGAGATACGCAGTATTTT
CASSLWGGGDTQYF
>TRBD2|many|TRBV9|TRBJ2-1
TGTGCCAGCAGCCATAGGACTAGCGGGGGGCCCATAAATGAGCAGTTCTTC
CASSHRTSGGPINEQFF
>TRBD1|medium-sized|TRBV4-1|TRBJ2-7
TGCGCCAGCAGCCAGGGGGACAGGGGCTACGAGCAGTACTTC
CASSQGDRGYEQYF
>TRBD2|few|TRBV15|TRBJ2-3
TGTGCCACCAGCACGCGACTAGCGGGGGGACATGGGAGCACAGATACGCAGTATTTT
CATSTRLAGGHGSTDTQYF
>NA|many|TRBV20-1|TRBJ2-2
TGCAGTGCTATCCGTGAAGGGGATAACACCGGGGAGCTGTTTTTT
CSAIREGDNTGELFF
>NA|many|TRBV28|TRBJ2-7
TGTGCCAGCAGTTTGGGGGAGTCCTACGAGCAGTACTTC
CASSLGESYEQYF
>NA|many|TRBV7-9|TRBJ2-3
TGTGCCAGCAGCTTAGTCCCGGGTGATACGCAGTATTTT
CASSLVPGDTQYF
>NA|many|TRBV5-1|TRBJ2-3
TGCGCCAGCAGCTTGGTGGGGGAGGCAGATACGCAGTATTTT
CASSLVGEADTQYF
>NA|many|TRBV21-1|TRBJ2-6
TGTGCCAGCCCACGGACAGGGATAACGTTGTGCGTATCTGGGGCCAACGTCCTGACTTTC
CASPRTGITLCVSGANVLTF
>TRBD2|many|TRBV2|TRBJ2-7
TGTGCCAGCAGCGCTAGGGGACGGGAGGGCTCCTACGAGCAGTACTTC
CASSARGREGSYEQYF
>NA|many|TRBV10-3|TRBJ2-7
TGTGCCATCAGTGACGACAGCGCCTACGAGCAGTACTTC
CAISDDSAYEQYF
>NA|many|TRBV6-1|TRBJ2-5
TGTGCCAGCATGCGAGGGGAGACCCAGTACTTC
CASMRGETQYF
>NA|many|TRBV29-1|TRBJ1-1
TGCAGCGTTGTTTCAAAGGCAGGGACGAACACTGAAGCTTTCTTT
CSVVSKAGTNTEAFF
>NA|many|TRBV10-2|TRBJ2-3
TGCGCCAGCAGCGTCGGGCAGAGATACACAGATACGCAGTATTTT
CASSVGQRYTDTQYF
>NA|many|TRBV18|TRBJ2-2
TGTGCCAGCTCCAACGCGAACACCGGGGAGCTGTTTTTT
CASSNANTGELFF
>TRBD1|many|TRBV5-6|TRBJ1-1
TGTGCCAGCAGCTCTGGGACAGGGATTTATGACACTGAAGCTTTCTTT
CASSSGTGIYDTEAFF